The 22 T cell receptor beta chains reported below all come from one sample, sequenced in a study of T cells in tuberculosis. After thawing and overnight rest, PBMC were stained with GMM-loaded CD1B tetramer, viability dye and anti-CD3 for sorting. CD1B tetramers were loaded with Rhodococcus equi-derived C32 glucose monomycolate. Profiled with immunoSEQ multiplex PCR; TCRdb holds only in-frame clones, not every one. Of some 90,000 clones in the sample, approximately 91% were seen once. The source material was CD1b-GMM tetramer-negative cells sorted from PBMCs. The receptors shown here come from an adult woman with latent tuberculosis.

V is TRBV19 and J is TRBJ1-1; D is unclear. The V end was cut by 2 bases, the J end by 7 bases, with 11 bases between. The length of the CDR3 is 13 residues. CDR1 is LNHDA and CDR2 is SQIVND in the germline V gene (reference sequence). CDR3 sequence reads: CASSIKRKSEAFF. For the CDR3, the DNA is TGTGCCAGTAGTATAAAACGAAAGAGTGAAGCTTTCTTT.

The rearrangement uses TRBV4-1 and TRBJ1-5, with 9 bases aligning to TRBD1. The germline CDR1 and CDR2 sequences are MGHRA and YSYEKL. CDR3 length: 17 residues. V dropped 2 bases and J dropped 7; count of bases not matched to a gene: 12. The CDR3 loop reads CASSQTQGATMGQPQHF. DNA of the CDR3: TGCGCCAGCAGCCAAACACAGGGGGCGACGATGGGGCAGCCCCAGCATTTT.

This clone has only one observation. The V call is TRBV4-2, the J call TRBJ1-6; 10 bases match TRBD1. Germline trimming cut 4 bases from V and 7 bases from J; bases unmatched to any gene: 7. The CDR3 consists of 16 residues. CDR1 is LGHNA, CDR2 YNFKEQ, per germline. The CDR3 nucleotides read TGTGCCAGCAGCCCCATCGCGGGACAGGGGAATTCACCCCTCCACTTT. Encoded protein: CASSPIAGQGNSPLHF.

This clone was detected once. The sample has other DNA sequences that encode this CDR3 too. The chain joins TRBV5-1 to TRBJ2-3, with 8 bases lining up with TRBD1. CDR1 is SGHRS, CDR2 YFSETQ, per germline. Trimming at V came to 0 bases and at J to 2 bases, leaving 5 bases not matched to a gene. The CDR3 runs to 16 residues. The CDR3 protein is CASSLVGQGFTDTQYF. In DNA, the CDR3 is TGCGCCAGCAGCTTGGTTGGACAGGGATTCACAGATACGCAGTATTTT.

This clone was seen a few times. This same CDR3 is encoded by further DNA sequences in the sample. The V gene is TRBV18, the J gene TRBJ1-2, with D uncertain. CDR1 is KGHSH and CDR2 is LQKENI in the germline V gene. The germline V and J ends were trimmed by 2 bases and 8 bases, with 9 bases remaining between them. The CDR3 spans 12 residues. The CDR3 reads CASSPTGDGYTF. The CDR3 coding sequence is TGTGCCAGCTCACCAACGGGAGACGGCTACACCTTC.

CDR3 protein: CASSEAPGQGNSPLHF. In DNA, the CDR3 is TGTGCCAGCAGTGAAGCCCCGGGACAGGGAAATTCACCCCTCCACTTT. J is TRBJ1-6 and V is TRBV6-1; TRBD1 agrees at 9 bases. With 0 bases clipped from V and 7 bases from J, the junction kept 4 bases outside the gene matches. The CDR3 length is 16 residues. Germline CDR1 is MNHNS and CDR2 is SASEGT.

For the CDR3, the DNA is TGTGCCAGCAGTCTGGGGCAATCGGAGACAGATACGCAGTATTTT. It yields the protein CASSLGQSETDTQYF. The chain links TRBV28 to TRBJ2-3; possible D gene TRBD1, 5 bases. CDR1 MDHEN and CDR2 SYDVKM come from the germline V gene. The CDR3 is made up of 15 amino acids. Trimming removed 5 bases at V and 3 bases at J, with 15 bases between.

This clone has just one count. This sequence joins TRBV6-5 and TRBJ2-3; D may be TRBD2 (5 bases). Germline CDR1 reads MNHEY; CDR2 reads SVGAGI. This CDR3 is 15 amino acids long. Trimming left V 2 bases short and J 8 bases short, with 17 bases between. The DNA for the CDR3 is TGTGCCAGCAGTTACGGGGTAGGCCGGGGAGCTACGCAGTATTTT. Its translation is CASSYGVGRGATQYF.

The gene calls are TRBV7-8 and TRBJ1-1, with 7 bases identical to TRBD1. This CDR3 comprises 17 residues. V shed 4 bases, J shed 2 bases, and the junction held 13 bases outside the gene matches. The V gene's germline CDR1 is SGHVS and CDR2 FQNEAQ. The CDR3 DNA sequence: TGTGCCAGCAGCTCCCCTCCATCGACAGGGAGTAACACTGAAGCTTTCTTT. Residues: CASSSPPSTGSNTEAFF.

CDR3 sequence (DNA): TGTGCCAGCAGCCTAACAGGGAATCAGCCCCAGCATTTT. The encoded protein is CASSLTGNQPQHF. The chain combines TRBV6-5 with TRBJ1-5, with D possibly being TRBD1 (6 bases). The CDR3 sequence is 13 residues long. With 6 bases removed from V and 4 bases from J, the gap between germline ends came to 10 bases. Germline V gives CDR1 MNHEY, CDR2 SVGAGI.

This chain connects TRBV29-1 to TRBJ2-6; 10 bases are shared with TRBD1. This CDR3 has 17 amino acids. Trimming removed 0 bases from V and 2 bases from J; junction bases left unmatched: 4. The germline V gene encodes CDR1 SQVTM and CDR2 ANQGSEA. The CDR3 loop reads CSVEDRDRGTGANVLTF. The CDR3 DNA reads as TGCAGCGTTGAAGACCGGGACAGGGGAACTGGGGCCAACGTCCTGACTTTC.

The genes are TRBV5-1 and TRBJ2-7; D possibly corresponds to TRBD2 (5 bases). The CDR3 sequence is 13 residues long. Trimming removed 0 bases from V and 1 base from J, with 5 bases in between. Germline V gene data show CDR1 as SGHRS and CDR2 as YFSETQ. The CDR3 DNA reads TGCGCCAGCAGCTTGGGGGAGTCCTACGAGCAGTACTTC. Its protein product is CASSLGESYEQYF.

DNA of the CDR3: TGTGCCAGCAGTGAATCAGGGGGGAGTAATTCACCCCTCCACTTT. Translation gives CASSESGGSNSPLHF. The chain has TRBV25-1 and TRBJ1-6; 7 bases are shared with TRBD1. V shed 1 base, J shed 6 bases, and the junction held 3 bases outside the gene matches. CDR3 size: 15 residues. The V gene's germline CDR1 is MGHDK and CDR2 SYGVNS.

This clone was found once. This sequence joins TRBV6-1 and TRBJ1-1; D gene unclear. Germline CDR1 reads MNHNS; CDR2 reads SASEGT. V was cut by 2 bases and J by 4 bases, with 14 bases left in between. This CDR3 region has 15 residues. This chain's CDR3 is CASSEWAGRGTEAFF. In nucleotides, the CDR3 is TGTGCCAGCAGTGAATGGGCAGGACGGGGCACTGAAGCTTTCTTT.

This chain connects TRBV15 to TRBJ1-2; a weak D match, TRBD1 (5 bases). The germline CDR1 and CDR2 sequences are LNHNV and YYDKDF (reference sequence). Trimming took 9 bases from V and 11 from J, leaving 28 bases between them. The CDR3 has 15 residues. Here the CDR3 DNA reads TGTGCCACTCTCCAGAATCGGCAGGGAAATGGCGGTTACACCTTC. Residues: CATLQNRQGNGGYTF.

The chain couples TRBV4-1 to TRBJ2-5; no clear D. Germline V gene data show CDR1 as MGHRA and CDR2 as YSYEKL. The CDR3 extends over 15 amino acids. V lost 2 bases, J lost 7 bases, and 17 bases lay in between. CDR3 sequence: CASSQPTARVTTQYF. The CDR3 DNA is TGCGCCAGCAGCCAACCCACCGCACGGGTCACGACCCAGTACTTC.

The chain couples TRBV6-5 to TRBJ1-1; 8 nucleotides line up with TRBD1. V trimming: 4 bases; J trimming: 8 bases; junction bases outside the gene matches: 6. This CDR3 spans 13 amino acids. Germline-derived CDR1 and CDR2 are MNHEY and SVGAGI. CDR3 residues: CASSSPGTGEAFF. As DNA, the CDR3 is TGTGCCAGCAGTTCCCCCGGGACAGGAGAAGCTTTCTTT.

The chain has TRBV5-1 and TRBJ2-1; D may be TRBD1 (6 bases). The V and J ends lost 0 bases and 8 bases respectively, with 15 bases between them. Germline assignment: CDR1 SGHRS and CDR2 YFSETQ. This CDR3 comprises 15 residues. Here the CDR3 reads CASSLAVSQGHEQFF. The DNA for the CDR3 is TGCGCCAGCAGCTTGGCCGTGTCACAGGGCCATGAGCAGTTCTTC.

The rearrangement links TRBV5-1 to TRBJ2-5, with D possibly being TRBD1 (5 bases). The DNA end favors TRBJ2-7, so the J call may be wrong. The germline V gene encodes CDR1 SGHRS and CDR2 YFSETQ. The CDR3 is 15 amino acids. The chain's CDR3 is CASSLVRDSSYEQYF. The CDR3 nucleotides read TGCGCCAGCAGCTTGGTACGTGACAGTTCCTACGAGCAGTACTTC.

The rearrangement joins TRBV6-5 to TRBJ1-6; TRBD1 aligns across 9 bases. V dropped 10 bases and J dropped 9; count of bases not matched to a gene: 13. Germline V gene data show CDR1 as MNHEY and CDR2 as SVGAGI. The CDR3 has 15 amino acids. The CDR3 region has the DNA TGTGCCACCCAAATAGGGACAGGGTTAAGTTCACCCCTCCACTTT. Encoded protein: CATQIGTGLSSPLHF.

CDR3 bases: TGTGCCAGCAGCTTAGGAGGCCCTCAGGGGGCTGGTGGGACCCAGTACTTC. It specifies CASSLGGPQGAGGTQYF. The chain has TRBV7-2 and TRBJ2-5; 8 bases fit TRBD1. Germline CDR1 and CDR2: SGHTA and FQGNSA. The CDR3 is made up of 17 amino acids. Trimming cost V 1 base and J 7 bases; bases outside gene matches: 14.

This clone showed up just once. The rearrangement joins TRBV19 to TRBJ2-2, with D possibly TRBD1 on 6 matching bases. Germline V gene lookup returns CDR1 LNHDA and CDR2 SQIVND (reference sequence). V was clipped by 6 bases and J by 0 bases, with 17 bases between them. The CDR3 spans 17 residues. The CDR3 DNA sequence: TGTGCCAGTAGCCCGACAGGACCCCTTACGAACACCGGGGAGCTGTTTTTT. Protein sequence: CASSPTGPLTNTGELFF.